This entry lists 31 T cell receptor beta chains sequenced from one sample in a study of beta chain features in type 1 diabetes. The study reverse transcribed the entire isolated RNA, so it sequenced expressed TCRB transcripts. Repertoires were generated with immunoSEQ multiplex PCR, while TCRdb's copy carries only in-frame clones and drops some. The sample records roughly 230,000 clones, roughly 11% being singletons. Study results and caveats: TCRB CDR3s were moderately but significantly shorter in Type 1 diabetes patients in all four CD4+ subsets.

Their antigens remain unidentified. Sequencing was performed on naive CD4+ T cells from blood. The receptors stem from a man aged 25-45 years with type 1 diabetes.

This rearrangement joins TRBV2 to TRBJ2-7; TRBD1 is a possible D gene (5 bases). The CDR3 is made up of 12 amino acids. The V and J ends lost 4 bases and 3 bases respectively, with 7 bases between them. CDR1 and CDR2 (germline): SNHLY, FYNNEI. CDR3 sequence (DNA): TGTGCCAGCAGTGGACAGATCTACGAGCAGTACTTC. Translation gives CASSGQIYEQYF. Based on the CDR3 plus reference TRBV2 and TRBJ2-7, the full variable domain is EPEVTQTPSHQVTQMGQEVILRCVPISNHLYFYWYRQILGQKVEFLVSFYNNEISEKSEIFDDQFSVERPDGSNFTLKIRSTKLEDSAMYFCASSGQIYEQYFGPGTRLTVT.

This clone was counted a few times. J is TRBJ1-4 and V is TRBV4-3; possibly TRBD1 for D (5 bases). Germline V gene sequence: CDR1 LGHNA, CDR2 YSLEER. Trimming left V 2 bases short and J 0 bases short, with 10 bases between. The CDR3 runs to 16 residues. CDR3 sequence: CASSQKAGPTNEKLFF. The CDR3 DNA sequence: TGCGCCAGCAGCCAAAAAGCGGGGCCAACTAATGAAAAACTGTTTTTT.

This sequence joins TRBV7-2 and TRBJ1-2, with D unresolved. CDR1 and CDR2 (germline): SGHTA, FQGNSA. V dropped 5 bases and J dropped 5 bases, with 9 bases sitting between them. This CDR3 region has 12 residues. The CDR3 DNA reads TGTGCCAGCAGCCCCGTCCTTTATGGCTACACCTTC. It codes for CASSPVLYGYTF.

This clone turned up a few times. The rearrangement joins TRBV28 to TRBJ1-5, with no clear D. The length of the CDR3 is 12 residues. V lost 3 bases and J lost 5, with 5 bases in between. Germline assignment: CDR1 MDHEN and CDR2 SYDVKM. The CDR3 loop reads CASSLEHQPQHF. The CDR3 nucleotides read TGTGCCAGCAGTTTGGAGCATCAGCCCCAGCATTTT.

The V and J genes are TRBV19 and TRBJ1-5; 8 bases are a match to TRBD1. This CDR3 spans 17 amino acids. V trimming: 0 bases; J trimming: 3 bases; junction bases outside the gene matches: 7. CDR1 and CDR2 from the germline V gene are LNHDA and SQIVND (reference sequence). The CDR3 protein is CASSIEGNRGINQPQHF. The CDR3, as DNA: TGTGCCAGTAGTATAGAGGGGAACAGGGGGATCAATCAGCCCCAGCATTTT. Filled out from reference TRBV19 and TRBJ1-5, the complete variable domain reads DGGITQSPKYLFRKEGQNVTLSCEQNLNHDAMYWYRQDPGQGLRLIYYSQIVNDFQKGDIAEGYSVSREKKESFPLTVTSAQKNPTAFYLCASSIEGNRGINQPQHFGDGTRLSIL.

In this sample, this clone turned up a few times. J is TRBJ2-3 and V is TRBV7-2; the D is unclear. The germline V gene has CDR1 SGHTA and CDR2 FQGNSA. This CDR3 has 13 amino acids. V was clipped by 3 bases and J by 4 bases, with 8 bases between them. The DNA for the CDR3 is TGTGCCAGCAGCTTTGTGGGCCCAGATACGCAGTATTTT. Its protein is CASSFVGPDTQYF.

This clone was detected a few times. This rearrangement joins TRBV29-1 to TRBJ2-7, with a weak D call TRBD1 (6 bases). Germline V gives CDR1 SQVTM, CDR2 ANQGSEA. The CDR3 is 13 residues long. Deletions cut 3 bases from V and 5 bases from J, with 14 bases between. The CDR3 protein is CSVDGQGSDEQYF. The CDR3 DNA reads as TGCAGCGTTGACGGGCAGGGGAGCGACGAGCAGTACTTC.

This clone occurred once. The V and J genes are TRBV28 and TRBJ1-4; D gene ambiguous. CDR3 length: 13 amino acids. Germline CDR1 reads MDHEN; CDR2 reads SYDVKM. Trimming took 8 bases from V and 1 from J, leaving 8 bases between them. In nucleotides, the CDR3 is TGTGCCAGCCTCAGTGGAACTAATGAAAAACTGTTTTTT. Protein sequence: CASLSGTNEKLFF.

The CDR3 DNA is TGTGCCAGCCTAAACACAGGGGGGACAGATACGCAGTATTTT. Translated, it gives CASLNTGGTDTQYF. The V and J genes are TRBV6-1 and TRBJ2-3; TRBD1 matches at 8 bases. The CDR3 loop spans 14 amino acids. Looked up from germline, CDR1 is MNHNS and CDR2 is SASEGT. V was clipped by 8 bases and J by 3 bases; unmatched bases: 7.

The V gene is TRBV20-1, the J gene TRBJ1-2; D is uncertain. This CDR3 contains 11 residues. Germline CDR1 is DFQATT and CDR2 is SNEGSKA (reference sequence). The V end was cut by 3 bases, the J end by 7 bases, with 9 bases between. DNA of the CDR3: TGCAGTGCTAGCGGGTTTCTTGGCTACACCTTC. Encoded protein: CSASGFLGYTF.

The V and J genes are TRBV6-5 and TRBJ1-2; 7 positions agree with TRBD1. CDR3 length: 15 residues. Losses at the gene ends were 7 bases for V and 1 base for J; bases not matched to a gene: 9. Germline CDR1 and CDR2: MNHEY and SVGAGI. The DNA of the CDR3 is TGTGCCAGCACCTCCGGGACAGCGATTAACTATGGCTACACCTTC. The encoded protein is CASTSGTAINYGYTF.

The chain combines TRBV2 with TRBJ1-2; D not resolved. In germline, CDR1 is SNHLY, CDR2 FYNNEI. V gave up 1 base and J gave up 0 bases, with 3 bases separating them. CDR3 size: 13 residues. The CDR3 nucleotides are TGTGCCAGCAGTGAAGGAGCTAACTATGGCTACACCTTC. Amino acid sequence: CASSEGANYGYTF.

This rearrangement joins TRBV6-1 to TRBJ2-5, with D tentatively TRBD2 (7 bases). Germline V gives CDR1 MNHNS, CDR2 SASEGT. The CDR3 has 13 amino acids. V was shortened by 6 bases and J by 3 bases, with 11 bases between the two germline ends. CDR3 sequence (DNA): TGTGCCAGCAGACGGGGGGCAGAAGAGACCCAGTACTTC. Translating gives CASRRGAEETQYF.

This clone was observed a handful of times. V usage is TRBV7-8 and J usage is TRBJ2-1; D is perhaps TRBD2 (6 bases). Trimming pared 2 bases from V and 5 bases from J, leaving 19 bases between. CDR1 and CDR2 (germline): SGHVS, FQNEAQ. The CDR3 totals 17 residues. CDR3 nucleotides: TGTGCCAGCAGCTTATCCCGGCGGGACTTCCCGAACAATGAGCAGTTCTTC. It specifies CASSLSRRDFPNNEQFF.

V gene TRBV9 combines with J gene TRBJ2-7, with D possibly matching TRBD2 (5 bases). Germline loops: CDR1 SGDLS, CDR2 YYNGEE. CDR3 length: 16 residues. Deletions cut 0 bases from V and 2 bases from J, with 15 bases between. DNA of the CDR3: TGTGCCAGCAGCGTAGGGGTGACGGGGTCTACCTACGAGCAGTACTTC. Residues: CASSVGVTGSTYEQYF.

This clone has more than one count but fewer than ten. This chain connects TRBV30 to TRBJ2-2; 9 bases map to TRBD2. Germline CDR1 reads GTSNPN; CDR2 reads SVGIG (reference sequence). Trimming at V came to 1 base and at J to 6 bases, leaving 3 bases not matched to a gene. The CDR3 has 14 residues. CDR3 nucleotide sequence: TGTGCCTGGAGTGGGACTAGCGAACCCGGGGAGCTGTTTTTT. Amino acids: CAWSGTSEPGELFF.

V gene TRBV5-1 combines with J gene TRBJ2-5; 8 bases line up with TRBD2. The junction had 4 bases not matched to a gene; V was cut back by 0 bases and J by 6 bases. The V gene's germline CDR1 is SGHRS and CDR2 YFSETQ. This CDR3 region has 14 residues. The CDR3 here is CASSLEAGVQTQYF. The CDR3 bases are TGCGCCAGCAGCTTGGAAGCGGGGGTCCAGACCCAGTACTTC.

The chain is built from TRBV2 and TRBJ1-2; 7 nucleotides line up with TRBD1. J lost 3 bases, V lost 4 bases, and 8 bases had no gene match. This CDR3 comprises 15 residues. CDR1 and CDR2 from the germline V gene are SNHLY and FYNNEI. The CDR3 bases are TGTGCCAGCAGTGCCCGCGGGCAGGGGGACTATGGCTACACCTTC. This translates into CASSARGQGDYGYTF.

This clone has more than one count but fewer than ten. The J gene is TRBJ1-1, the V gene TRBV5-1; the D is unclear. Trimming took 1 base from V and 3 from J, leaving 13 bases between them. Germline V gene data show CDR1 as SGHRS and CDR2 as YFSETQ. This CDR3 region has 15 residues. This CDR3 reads CASSLRAVEDTEAFF. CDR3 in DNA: TGCGCCAGCAGCTTGAGGGCGGTGGAGGACACTGAAGCTTTCTTT.

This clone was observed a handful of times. This chain's CDR3 is CASSQDPQGPATQYF. The CDR3, as DNA: TGCGCCAGCAGCCAAGATCCGCAGGGGCCAGCGACCCAGTACTTC. The chain employs TRBV4-3 and TRBJ2-5, with D tentatively TRBD1 (6 bases). Trimming pared 0 bases from V and 7 bases from J, leaving 15 bases between. The germline CDR1 and CDR2 sequences are LGHNA and YSLEER. This CDR3 spans 15 amino acids.

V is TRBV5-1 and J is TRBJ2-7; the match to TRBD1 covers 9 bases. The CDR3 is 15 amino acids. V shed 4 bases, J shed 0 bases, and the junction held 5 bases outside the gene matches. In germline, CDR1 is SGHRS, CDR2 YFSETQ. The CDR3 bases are TGCGCCAGCAGCAGCGGACAGGGGAACTCCTACGAGCAGTACTTC. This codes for CASSSGQGNSYEQYF. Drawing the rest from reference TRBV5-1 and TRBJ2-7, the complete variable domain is KAGVTQTPRYLIKTRGQQVTLSCSPISGHRSVSWYQQTPGQGLQFLFEYFSETQRNKGNFPGRFSGRQFSNSRSEMNVSTLELGDSALYLCASSSGQGNSYEQYFGPGTRLTVT.

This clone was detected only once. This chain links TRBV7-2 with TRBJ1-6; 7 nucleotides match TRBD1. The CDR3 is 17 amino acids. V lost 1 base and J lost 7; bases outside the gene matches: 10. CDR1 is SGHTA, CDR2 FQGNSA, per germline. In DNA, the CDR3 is TGTGCCAGCAGCTTAGATAGGGGCAGGGGGTGGAATTCACCCCTCCACTTT. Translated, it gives CASSLDRGRGWNSPLHF.

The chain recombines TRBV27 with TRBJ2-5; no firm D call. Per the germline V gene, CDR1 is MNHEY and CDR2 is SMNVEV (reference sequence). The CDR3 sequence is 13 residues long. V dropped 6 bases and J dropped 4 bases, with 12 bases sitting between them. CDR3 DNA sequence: TGTGCCAGCAGCCCGAGAAGAGGAGAGACCCAGTACTTC. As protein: CASSPRRGETQYF.

CDR3 coding DNA: TGCGCCAGCTCGGGACTAGCGGCTACAGATACGCAGTATTTT. The encoded protein is CASSGLAATDTQYF. This chain joins TRBV5-1 and TRBJ2-3; 11 bases match TRBD2. Unmatched junction bases numbered 4, after V lost 7 bases and J lost 3 bases. Germline CDR1 SGHRS, CDR2 YFSETQ. The CDR3 consists of 14 residues.

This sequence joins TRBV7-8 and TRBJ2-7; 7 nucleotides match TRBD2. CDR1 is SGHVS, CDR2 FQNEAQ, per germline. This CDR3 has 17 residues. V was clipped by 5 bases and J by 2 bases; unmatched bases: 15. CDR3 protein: CASSPRGGGVSAYEQYF. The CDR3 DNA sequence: TGTGCCAGCAGCCCCCGCGGGGGTGGGGTGAGTGCCTACGAGCAGTACTTC.

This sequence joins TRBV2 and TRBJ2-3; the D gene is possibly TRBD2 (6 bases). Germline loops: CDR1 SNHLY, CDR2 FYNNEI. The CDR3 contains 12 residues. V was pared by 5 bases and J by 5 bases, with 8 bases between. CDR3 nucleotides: TGTGCCAGCAGTCCCGGGGGAGATACGCAGTATTTT. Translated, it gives CASSPGGDTQYF.

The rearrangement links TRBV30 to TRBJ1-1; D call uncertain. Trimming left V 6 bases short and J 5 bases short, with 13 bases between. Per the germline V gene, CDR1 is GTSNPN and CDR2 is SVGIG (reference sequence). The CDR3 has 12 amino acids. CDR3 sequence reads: CACQPSRTEAFF. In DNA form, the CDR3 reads TGTGCCTGCCAACCTTCCCGGACTGAAGCTTTCTTT.

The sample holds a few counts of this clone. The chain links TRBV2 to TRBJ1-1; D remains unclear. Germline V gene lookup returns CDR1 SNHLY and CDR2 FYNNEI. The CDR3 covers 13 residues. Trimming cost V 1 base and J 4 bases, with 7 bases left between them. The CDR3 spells CASSEGAITEAFF. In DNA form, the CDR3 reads TGTGCCAGCAGTGAAGGGGCAATCACTGAAGCTTTCTTT.

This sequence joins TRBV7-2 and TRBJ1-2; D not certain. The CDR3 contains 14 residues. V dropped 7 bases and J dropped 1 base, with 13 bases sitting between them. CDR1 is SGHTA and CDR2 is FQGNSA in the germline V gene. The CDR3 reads CASTPVYGNYGYTF. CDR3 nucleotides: TGTGCCAGCACCCCAGTTTATGGTAACTATGGCTACACCTTC.

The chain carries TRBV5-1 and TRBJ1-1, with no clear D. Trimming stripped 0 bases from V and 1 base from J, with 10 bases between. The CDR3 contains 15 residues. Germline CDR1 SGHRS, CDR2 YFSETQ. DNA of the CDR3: TGCGCCAGCAGCTTGGAAGCGACTAAGAACACTGAAGCTTTCTTT. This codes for CASSLEATKNTEAFF.

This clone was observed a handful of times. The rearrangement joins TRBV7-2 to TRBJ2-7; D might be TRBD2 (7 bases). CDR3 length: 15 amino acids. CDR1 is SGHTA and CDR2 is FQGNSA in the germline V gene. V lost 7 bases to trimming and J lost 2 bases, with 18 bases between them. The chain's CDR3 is CASTQGGATAYEQYF. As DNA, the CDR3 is TGTGCCAGCACCCAAGGGGGGGCGACAGCCTACGAGCAGTACTTC. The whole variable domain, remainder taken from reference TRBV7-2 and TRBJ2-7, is GAGVSQSPSNKVTEKGKDVELRCDPISGHTALYWYRQSLGQGLEFLIYFQGNSAPDKSGLPSDRFSAERTGGSVSTLTIQRTQQEDSAVYLCASTQGGATAYEQYFGPGTRLTVT.